This TCR beta chain was captured by sequencing in a study of cytomegalovirus exposure and HLA in healthy donors. Findings and caveats of the study: The authors enumerated 150 to 200 TCR beta chains as linked to cytomegalovirus. Near-uniform donor sequencing depth was presumed by presence/absence analyses.

About this clone: Its target is unknown.

CDR1 is MDHEN, CDR2 SYDVKM, per germline. The germline V and J ends were trimmed by 4 bases and 4 bases, with 10 bases remaining between them. The CDR3 contains 13 residues. There were likely unrecorded immune exposures, though donors were nominally healthy when sampled. With 60 Vbeta and 13 Jbeta primers, the PCR was carried out. Only in-frame clones appear in the TCRdb table, and some are missing; sequencing was by immunoSEQ multiplex PCR. The sample shows about 200,000 clones, over 9.5% of them seen only once. This clonotype was obtained from a man aged 45-60 years in good health and CMV-seropositive. Sequencing was performed on PBMCs. The chain is built from TRBV28 and TRBJ1-2; D is ambiguous. The CDR3 spells CASSYERGYGYTF. CDR3 sequence (DNA): TGTGCCAGCAGTTACGAGCGGGGCTATGGCTACACCTTC.